This is a list of T cell receptor beta chains from one sample in a study of blood T cell repertoires in COVID-19. Sequencing was performed with immunoSEQ multiplex PCR; in TCRdb, only in-frame clones are kept and a portion is missing. This table has approximately 350,000 clones, around 91% appearing once. The sequenced sample consisted of peripheral blood. The receptors come from a young woman who had recovered from COVID-19. CDR3s leave out the opening cysteine and the closing phenylalanine or tryptophan. D genes are given only for firm matches. Rows give clone size only sometimes, using once, few, many, or a class for an expanded clone.

abundance: -
v_gene: TRBV11-3
d_gene: TRBD1
CDR3aa: ASRARDRGSTDTQY

abundance: -
v_gene: TRBV5-4
d_gene: TRBD2
CDR3aa: ASSLVSGEQF

abundance: -
v_gene: TRBV10-3
d_gene: TRBD2
CDR3aa: AISLTSGRETTDTQY

abundance: -
v_gene: TRBV7-2
d_gene: TRBD2
CDR3aa: ASSRSGRGETQY

abundance: -
v_gene: TRBV14
d_gene: -
CDR3aa: ASSHGGMITEAF

abundance: -
v_gene: TRBV6-2/TRBV6-3
d_gene: -
CDR3aa: ASSYSDSRGRETQY

abundance: -
v_gene: TRBV7-9
d_gene: TRBD2
CDR3aa: ASSLGGLAGGTTDTQY

abundance: -
v_gene: TRBV5-8
d_gene: -
CDR3aa: ASSLAGQGETQY

abundance: -
v_gene: TRBV7-2
d_gene: TRBD1
CDR3aa: ASSRGPGSNQPQH

abundance: -
v_gene: TRBV9
d_gene: TRBD2
CDR3aa: ASSVGLAGAVEQF

abundance: -
v_gene: TRBV18
d_gene: -
CDR3aa: ASSFQGSDSPLH

abundance: -
v_gene: TRBV11-3
d_gene: -
CDR3aa: ASSLVSTGYNEQF

abundance: -
v_gene: TRBV5-1
d_gene: TRBD1
CDR3aa: ASSYGTGDRATEAF

abundance: -
v_gene: TRBV6-2/TRBV6-3
d_gene: -
CDR3aa: ASSSTGLYYGYT

abundance: -
v_gene: TRBV7-8
d_gene: TRBD1
CDR3aa: ASSWGQGYGYT

abundance: once
v_gene: TRBV11-2
d_gene: TRBD1
CDR3aa: ASSFYRGDYGYT

abundance: -
v_gene: TRBV11-2
d_gene: TRBD1
CDR3aa: ASSLGQGYGYT

abundance: -
v_gene: TRBV10-3
d_gene: TRBD1
CDR3aa: AISESGGGGNYGYT

abundance: -
v_gene: TRBV7-2
d_gene: -
CDR3aa: ASSLVRRPRGELF

abundance: -
v_gene: TRBV3-1/TRBV3-2
d_gene: TRBD2
CDR3aa: ASSHPQAGGGETQY

abundance: -
v_gene: TRBV10-3
d_gene: TRBD1
CDR3aa: ATSRQGLDSPLH

abundance: -
v_gene: TRBV6-5
d_gene: -
CDR3aa: ASSYGRNTGELF

abundance: -
v_gene: TRBV7-8
d_gene: -
CDR3aa: ASSSLLEKLF

abundance: -
v_gene: TRBV9
d_gene: -
CDR3aa: ASSVVRRPEAEAF

abundance: -
v_gene: TRBV5-1
d_gene: -
CDR3aa: ASSSKPPAEF

abundance: -
v_gene: TRBV5-1
d_gene: -
CDR3aa: ASSGMGRQTEAF

abundance: -
v_gene: TRBV9
d_gene: TRBD1
CDR3aa: ASSPDGTGDNEQF